What follows is one T cell receptor (beta chain) and its context. The antigen this receptor binds is unknown. Per-nucleotide qualities are absent, and no much larger clonotype sits a single base away. TCRbeta CDR3 regions were amplified from genomic DNA by means of the immunoSEQ Assay, a bias-controlled multiplex PCR. The authors processed their data as follows. The number of nucleated cells in each sample was estimated from the amplification of reference gene primers within the assay. To quantify the absolute abundance of each unique TCRbeta CDR3 rearrangement, sequence reads were collapsed and filtered. For each sample, productive Simpson clonality was calculated as the square root of Simpson's diversity index over productive rearrangements. In TCRdb, the immuneACCESS table is reduced to in-frame sequences with V and J assigned. These tables do not hold every clone; where another copy was compared, an unresolved V gene accounts for under half, and the others remain unexplained. The V and J calls and clone size were taken over from that table, and D and trimming were inferred from the DNA. The sample records around 140,000 clones, more than 85% of which are singletons. The top ten clonotypes cover roughly 18% of the sample.

The data belong to a study of blood T cell repertoires in COVID-19 (dated by TCRdb to 2018 to 2020). At the level of the whole study: Collaborator samples came from the United States, Italy and Spain and covered acute and convalescent phases of COVID-19. The prospective study material was composed of cDNA or gDNA derived from T cells, B-cell-depleted T cells, or PBMCs. Subjects who had been exposed to COVID-19, were actively infected with it, or had recovered from it provided the deeply sampled blood TCRbeta repertoires that made up the dataset. The repertoires were made available in a free public database intended to serve as a resource for research on the immune response to SARS-CoV-2. The samples were drawn from two sources: the first 160 participants of the ongoing ImmuneRACE study, and 1,200 or so subjects contributed by 6 global collaborators. A de-identified subject ID, COVID-19 status, age in years and sex were almost always included in the sample metadata. Where available, HLA class I and class II types were taken from metadata supplied by the sample provider and were not determined by assay-based typing. On the study overall, not on this receptor specifically: How much clinical and demographic metadata was included differed by source and by participant, and the metadata was provided uncurated.

Collaborating institutions collected whole blood in K2EDTA tubes following their own protocols. Collaborator samples were shipped for TCRbeta analysis as frozen whole blood, isolated PBMCs, or DNA extracted from either sample type. Reading from cysteine to phenylalanine, the CDR3 counts 14 amino acids. Of the read, only the CDR3 DNA is kept; its 42 bases are in frame from base 1. V and J are truncated by 5 bases and 4 bases respectively, leaving an intervening sequence of 14 bases. CDR1 and CDR2, per the germline V gene (reference sequence), are PRHDT and FYEKMQ. The V and J segments used are TRBV13 and TRBJ2-5; the D region possibly corresponds to TRBD1 (5 bases align). Input material: peripheral blood. The TCR was taken from a man aged 50 to 59 with active or convalescent COVID-19. The CDR3: CASSLSGHGETQYF. The sequenced DNA is TGTGCCAGCAGCCTTTCAGGGCACGGAGAGACCCAGTACTTC. The full variable domain, completed from the reference TRBV13 and TRBJ2-5 proteins outside the CDR3, reads AAGVIQSPRHLIKEKRETATLKCYPIPRHDTVYWYQQGPGQDPQFLISFYEKMQSDKGSIPDRFSAQQFSDYHSELNMSSLELGDSALYFCASSLSGHGETQYFGPGTRLLVL.